Below are 24 T cell receptor beta chains sequenced from a single sample in a study of cytomegalovirus exposure and HLA in healthy donors. This table comes from immunoSEQ multiplex PCR, and its TCRdb copy is limited to in-frame clones, with some not included. The profile shows around 300,000 clones, 65% to 90% of them singletons. Sequenced material: PBMCs. The source is a woman aged 18-30 years in good health and CMV-seronegative.

The chain has TRBV4-1 and TRBJ2-3; TRBD2 agrees at 8 bases. The CDR3 has 19 amino acids. V lost 0 bases and J lost 5; bases outside the gene matches: 16. The V gene's germline CDR1 is MGHRA and CDR2 YSYEKL. The CDR3: CASSQDIGWAGGSGDTQYF. CDR3 in DNA: TGCGCCAGCAGCCAAGATATCGGTTGGGCGGGAGGTTCGGGAGATACGCAGTATTTT.

J is TRBJ2-1 and V is TRBV7-8; 10 bases line up with TRBD1. CDR1 and CDR2 from the germline V gene are SGHVS and FQNEAQ. This CDR3 comprises 15 residues. Unmatched junction bases numbered 8, after V lost 5 bases and J lost 7 bases. The chain's CDR3 is CASSTMGQGRNEQFF. The DNA of the CDR3 is TGTGCCAGCAGCACCATGGGACAGGGGAGGAATGAGCAGTTCTTC. Based on the CDR3 plus reference TRBV7-8 and TRBJ2-1, the full variable domain is GAGVSQSPRYKVAKRGQDVALRCDPISGHVSLFWYQQALGQGPEFLTYFQNEAQLDKSGLPSDRFFAERPEGSVSTLKIQRTQQEDSAVYLCASSTMGQGRNEQFFGPGTRLTVL.

As DNA, the CDR3 is TGTGCCAGCAGTGCCCTCACGGACACTGAAGCTTTCTTT. This sequence encodes CASSALTDTEAFF. The rearrangement joins TRBV25-1 to TRBJ1-1; D is undetermined. The V end was cut by 4 bases, the J end by 3 bases, with 9 bases between. Germline CDR1 is MGHDK and CDR2 is SYGVNS. The CDR3 has 13 residues.

The chain couples TRBV9 to TRBJ1-1, with D hard to call. The V end was cut by 3 bases, the J end by 4 bases, with 16 bases between. Germline V lookup: CDR1 SGDLS, CDR2 YYNGEE. The CDR3 is 15 amino acids. CDR3 DNA: TGTGCCAGCAGCGCTACTGTCCGGTCGGGCACTGAAGCTTTCTTT. Protein: CASSATVRSGTEAFF.

The chain is built from TRBV10-3 and TRBJ2-3, with D possibly being TRBD2 (6 bases). V lost 0 bases and J 5 bases, leaving 9 bases between the germline ends. The CDR3 has 14 amino acids. CDR1 and CDR2 (germline): ENHRY, SYGVKD. CDR3 region: CAISESGGVDTQYF. CDR3 sequence (DNA): TGTGCCATCAGTGAGTCTGGCGGGGTAGATACGCAGTATTTT.

This chain connects TRBV5-6 to TRBJ2-7; D is undetermined. The germline CDR1 and CDR2 sequences are SGHDT and YYEEEE. The germline V and J ends were trimmed by 1 base and 4 bases, with 6 bases remaining between them. CDR3 length equals 12 residues. The CDR3 here is CASSLLLYEQYF. The CDR3 region has the DNA TGTGCCAGCAGCTTGCTGTTATACGAGCAGTACTTC.

J is TRBJ2-2 and V is TRBV5-1; TRBD2 might be the D (5 bases). The V end lost 2 bases, the J end lost 7 bases, and 12 bases lay between the germline ends. The CDR3 spans 14 residues. Germline CDR1 reads SGHRS; CDR2 reads YFSETQ. In DNA form, the CDR3 reads TGCGCCAGCAGCTTCCGGACTCTGAGCGGGGAGCTGTTTTTT. It yields the protein CASSFRTLSGELFF.

V and J are TRBV11-2 and TRBJ2-1; D ambiguous. Trimming shortened V by 0 bases and J by 8 bases, and 5 bases separated the two germline ends. The CDR3 is 12 amino acids. Per germline, CDR1 SGHAT and CDR2 FQNNGV. CDR3 sequence reads: CASSLDRDEQFF. The CDR3 DNA follows: TGTGCCAGCAGCTTAGATCGCGATGAGCAGTTCTTC.

The chain has TRBV7-9 and TRBJ2-7; TRBD2 matches at 9 bases. The germline V gene has CDR1 SEHNR and CDR2 FQNEAQ (reference sequence). The junction had 9 bases not matched to a gene; V was cut back by 5 bases and J by 4 bases. CDR3 length equals 15 residues. CDR3 sequence reads: CASSPFPSGIYEQYF. As DNA, the CDR3 is TGTGCCAGCAGCCCCTTCCCTAGCGGGATATACGAGCAGTACTTC.

The rearrangement uses TRBV6-5 and TRBJ1-2; the D gene is possibly TRBD1 (5 bases). The CDR3 extends over 15 amino acids. Trimming shortened V by 6 bases and J by 7 bases, and 21 bases separated the two germline ends. Germline V gives CDR1 MNHEY, CDR2 SVGAGI. CDR3 nucleotides: TGTGCCAGCAGCCAGGCCCGATGGGGGGACCGTGGCTACACCTTC. Translating it yields CASSQARWGDRGYTF.

V and J are TRBV6-5 and TRBJ2-7, with TRBD2 identical over 7 bases. This CDR3 region has 15 residues. J lost 2 bases, V lost 6 bases, and 10 bases had no gene match. Germline CDR1 is MNHEY and CDR2 is SVGAGI. CDR3 in DNA: TGTGCCAGCAGAGAGGGAGTAGCGGGTGCCTACGAGCAGTACTTC. This codes for CASREGVAGAYEQYF.

This chain connects TRBV2 to TRBJ2-1; D unresolved. V shed 4 bases and J shed 0 bases, with 10 bases lying between them. Per germline, CDR1 SNHLY and CDR2 FYNNEI. The CDR3 has 15 residues. The DNA for the CDR3 is TGTGCCAGCAGTGTTAGGCGGCGCTCCTACAATGAGCAGTTCTTC. The encoded protein is CASSVRRRSYNEQFF.

V and J are TRBV6-1 and TRBJ1-2, with 7 bases identical to TRBD1. Trimming took 3 bases from V and 4 from J; bases not matched to a gene: 2. The length of the CDR3 is 13 residues. Germline V CDR1 and CDR2: MNHNS, SASEGT. CDR3 sequence (DNA): TGTGCCAGCAGTGACAGGGGGTTCTATGGCTACACCTTC. Protein product: CASSDRGFYGYTF.

The chain combines TRBV5-5 with TRBJ1-5; 8 bases are shared with TRBD1. With 4 bases clipped from V and 5 bases from J, the junction kept 5 bases outside the gene matches. The CDR3 loop spans 14 amino acids. Germline V gives CDR1 SGHKS, CDR2 YYEKEE (reference sequence). The CDR3 nucleotides read TGTGCCAGCAGCCCTAGACAGGGGTATCAGCCCCAGCATTTT. It codes for CASSPRQGYQPQHF.

The CDR3 sequence: CASSYQGRGNYGYTF. The DNA of the CDR3 is TGTGCCAGCAGTTACCAGGGGAGGGGTAACTATGGCTACACCTTC. The V and J genes are TRBV6-5 and TRBJ1-2, with D tentatively TRBD1 (6 bases). V was cut by 2 bases and J by 1 base, with 11 bases left in between. Germline CDR1 is MNHEY and CDR2 is SVGAGI. The CDR3 runs 15 residues.

The genes are TRBV28 and TRBJ2-7, with a weak D call TRBD1 (6 bases). In germline, CDR1 is MDHEN, CDR2 SYDVKM. The CDR3 has 14 residues. The V end was cut by 5 bases, the J end by 3 bases, with 14 bases between. The CDR3 sequence: CASSPWDTIYEQYF. The CDR3 DNA sequence: TGTGCCAGCAGTCCCTGGGACACGATCTACGAGCAGTACTTC.

This clone has more than one count but fewer than ten. The chain combines TRBV30 with TRBJ1-5; D remains ambiguous. The germline CDR1 and CDR2 sequences are GTSNPN and SVGIG (reference sequence). The V end was cut by 0 bases, the J end by 5 bases, with 14 bases between. The CDR3 extends over 15 amino acids. The CDR3 DNA reads as TGTGCCTGGAGTGTAGCTGGCAGCGCCTATCAGCCCCAGCATTTT. It is translated as CAWSVAGSAYQPQHF. The variable domain in full, with the rest retrieved from reference TRBV30 and TRBJ1-5, is SQTIHQWPATLVQPVGSPLSLECTVEGTSNPNLYWYRQAAGRGLQLLFYSVGIGQISSEVPQNLSASRPQDRQFILSSKKLLLSDSGFYLCAWSVAGSAYQPQHFGDGTRLSIL.

On this clone: Other DNA sequences in the same sample also yield this CDR3. This chain links TRBV7-2 with TRBJ2-7, with 9 bases that match TRBD2. Germline values: CDR1 SGHTA, CDR2 FQGNSA. V lost 3 bases and J lost 2; bases outside the gene matches: 2. This CDR3 has 14 amino acids. The CDR3 reads CASSLTSGTYEQYF. CDR3 coding DNA: TGTGCCAGCAGCTTGACTAGCGGAACCTACGAGCAGTACTTC.

This chain links TRBV14 with TRBJ2-7; TRBD1 agrees at 7 bases. Per germline, CDR1 SGHDN and CDR2 FVKESK. J lost 4 bases, V lost 10 bases, and 10 bases had no gene match. This CDR3 is built from 13 residues. The CDR3 bases are TGTGCCACCCGGGACAGTCTGCGGTACGAGCAGTACTTC. It yields the protein CATRDSLRYEQYF.

This chain joins TRBV6-5 and TRBJ2-2, with D maybe TRBD1 (6 bases). This CDR3 region has 15 residues. V shed 6 bases and J shed 1 base, with 12 bases lying between them. Germline lookup yields CDR1 MNHEY and CDR2 SVGAGI. The CDR3 DNA reads as TGTGCCAGCAGGGAACAGGGTAGGAACACCGGGGAGCTGTTTTTT. This codes for CASREQGRNTGELFF.

The J gene is TRBJ2-7, the V gene TRBV19; TRBD1 matches at 10 bases. The junction had 2 bases not matched to a gene; V was cut back by 6 bases and J by 0 bases. This CDR3 region has 14 residues. CDR1 is LNHDA and CDR2 is SQIVND in the germline V gene (reference sequence). CDR3 DNA sequence: TGTGCCAGTAGGGGACAGGGGATCTCCTACGAGCAGTACTTC. Amino acid sequence: CASRGQGISYEQYF. The variable domain in full, completed from reference TRBV19 and TRBJ2-7, reads DGGITQSPKYLFRKEGQNVTLSCEQNLNHDAMYWYRQDPGQGLRLIYYSQIVNDFQKGDIAEGYSVSREKKESFPLTVTSAQKNPTAFYLCASRGQGISYEQYFGPGTRLTVT.

The gene calls are TRBV4-1 and TRBJ1-4; maybe TRBD1 (6 bases). The germline V gene encodes CDR1 MGHRA and CDR2 YSYEKL. CDR3 size: 18 residues. Trimming pared 4 bases from V and 3 bases from J, leaving 21 bases between. CDR3 in amino acids: CASSPIGQRGGSNEKLFF. DNA for the CDR3: TGCGCCAGCAGCCCCATCGGACAGCGGGGTGGGTCTAATGAAAAACTGTTTTTT.

CDR3 nucleotide sequence: TGTGCCAGCAGCTTAGCGGGAGGGCCTGTCTACGAGCAGTACTTC. Residues: CASSLAGGPVYEQYF. The chain recombines TRBV11-2 with TRBJ2-7; TRBD2 agrees at 8 bases. The CDR3 loop spans 15 amino acids. CDR1 and CDR2 from the germline V gene are SGHAT and FQNNGV. The J segment lost 3 bases and the V segment lost 1 base, leaving 5 bases of the junction unmatched.

The chain has TRBV6-1 and TRBJ1-2; tentative D call: TRBD1 (5 bases). V lost 7 bases and J lost 2, with 17 bases in between. Germline V gene lookup returns CDR1 MNHNS and CDR2 SASEGT. The CDR3 consists of 15 residues. The CDR3 region has the DNA TGTGCCAGCATTTCCTCTGGGGCAGGGAACTATGGCTACACCTTC. It yields the protein CASISSGAGNYGYTF.